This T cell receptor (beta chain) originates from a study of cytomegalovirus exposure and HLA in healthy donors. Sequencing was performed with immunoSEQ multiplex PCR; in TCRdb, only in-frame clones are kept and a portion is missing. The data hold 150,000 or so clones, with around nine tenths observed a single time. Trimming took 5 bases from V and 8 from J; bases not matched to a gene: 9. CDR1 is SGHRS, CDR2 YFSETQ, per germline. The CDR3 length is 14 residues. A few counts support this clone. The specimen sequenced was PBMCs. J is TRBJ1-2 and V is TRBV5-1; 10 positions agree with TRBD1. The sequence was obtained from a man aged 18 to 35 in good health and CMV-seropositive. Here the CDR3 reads CASRSGQGKEGYTF. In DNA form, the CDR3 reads TGCGCCAGCAGGTCGGGACAGGGGAAGGAGGGCTACACCTTC.